Included here is one T cell receptor beta chain sequence, with context. Its antigen is not known. The PCR was carried out with 60 Vbeta primers and 13 Jbeta primers. TCRdb keeps only in-frame clones here, not all; method: immunoSEQ multiplex PCR. The sample comprises more than 200,000 clones, less than 85% of which are singletons, and around 0.2% rests with the top ten. The sample comes from a study of cytomegalovirus exposure and HLA in healthy donors. Study outcomes and limitations: For most TCR beta V segments, an earlier analysis put the productive rate at about 90% or about 30% of the time. Later on, a genetic analysis was performed. It linked a missense variant in DCLRE1C with V- and J-gene trimming of TCR beta.

The CDR3 is 13 residues long. The ends were cut back, 2 bases at V and 3 bases at J, with 8 bases in the middle. CDR1 is MNHEY, CDR2 SVGAGI, per germline. This TCR was sampled from a girl under 10 years old in good health and CMV-seronegative. The chain uses TRBV6-5 and TRBJ2-7, with D unclear. Specimen: PBMCs. CDR3: CASSYLNSYEQYF. CDR3 coding DNA: TGTGCCAGCAGTTACCTTAACAGCTACGAGCAGTACTTC.